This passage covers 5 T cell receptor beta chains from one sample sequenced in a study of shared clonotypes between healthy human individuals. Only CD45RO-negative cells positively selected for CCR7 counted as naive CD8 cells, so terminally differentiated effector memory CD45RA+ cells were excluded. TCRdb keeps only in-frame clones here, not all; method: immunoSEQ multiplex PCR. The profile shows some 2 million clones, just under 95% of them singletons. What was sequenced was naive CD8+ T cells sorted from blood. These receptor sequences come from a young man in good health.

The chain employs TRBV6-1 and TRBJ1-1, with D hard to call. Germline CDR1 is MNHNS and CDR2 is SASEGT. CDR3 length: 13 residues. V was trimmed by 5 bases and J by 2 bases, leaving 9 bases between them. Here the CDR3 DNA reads TGTGCCAGCAGTCCTACATTAAACACTGAAGCTTTCTTT. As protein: CASSPTLNTEAFF.

CDR3 amino acids: CASSQTTTLGGRYEQYF. In DNA, the CDR3 is TGCGCCAGCAGCCAAACCACGACCCTAGGGGGCCGTTACGAGCAGTACTTC. The rearrangement links TRBV4-3 to TRBJ2-7, with TRBD1 identical over 7 bases. Germline V gene sequence: CDR1 LGHNA, CDR2 YSLEER. Losses at the gene ends were 2 bases for V and 4 bases for J; bases not matched to a gene: 14. This CDR3 comprises 17 residues.

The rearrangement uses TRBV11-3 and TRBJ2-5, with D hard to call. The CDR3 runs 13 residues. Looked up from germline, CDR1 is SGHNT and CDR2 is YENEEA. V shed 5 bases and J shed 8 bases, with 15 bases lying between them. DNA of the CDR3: TGTGCCAGCAGCGCGCCAGACGGCCCCACCCAGTACTTC. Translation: CASSAPDGPTQYF.

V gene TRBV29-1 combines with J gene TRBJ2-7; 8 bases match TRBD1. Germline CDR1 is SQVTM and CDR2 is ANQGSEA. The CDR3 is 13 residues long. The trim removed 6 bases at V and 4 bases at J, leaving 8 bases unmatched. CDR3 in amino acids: CSVLSGTGYEQYF. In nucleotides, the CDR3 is TGCAGCGTGTTATCTGGGACAGGTTACGAGCAGTACTTC.

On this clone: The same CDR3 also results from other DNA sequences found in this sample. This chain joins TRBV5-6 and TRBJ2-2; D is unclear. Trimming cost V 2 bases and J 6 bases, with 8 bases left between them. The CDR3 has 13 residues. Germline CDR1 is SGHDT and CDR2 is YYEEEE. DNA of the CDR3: TGTGCCAGCAGCTTAGGAGTGCCCGGGGAGCTGTTTTTT. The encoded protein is CASSLGVPGELFF. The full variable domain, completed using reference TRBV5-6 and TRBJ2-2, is DAGVTQSPTHLIKTRGQQVTLRCSPKSGHDTVSWYQQALGQGPQFIFQYYEEEERQRGNFPDRFSGHQFPNYSSELNVNALLLGDSALYLCASSLGVPGELFFGEGSRLTVL.